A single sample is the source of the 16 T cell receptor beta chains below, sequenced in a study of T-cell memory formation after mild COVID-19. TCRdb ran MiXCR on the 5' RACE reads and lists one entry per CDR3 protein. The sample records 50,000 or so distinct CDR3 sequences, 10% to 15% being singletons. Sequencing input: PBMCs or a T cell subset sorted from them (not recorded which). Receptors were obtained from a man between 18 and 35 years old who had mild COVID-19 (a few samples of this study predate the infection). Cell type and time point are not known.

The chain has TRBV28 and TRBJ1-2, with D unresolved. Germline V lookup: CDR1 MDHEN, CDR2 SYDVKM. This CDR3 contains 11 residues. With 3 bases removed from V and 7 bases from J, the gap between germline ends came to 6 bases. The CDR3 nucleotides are TGTGCCAGCAGTTTGCCCAGTGGCTACACCTTC. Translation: CASSLPSGYTF.

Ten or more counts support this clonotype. For the CDR3, the DNA is TGTGCCAGCAGTTACTCGGGGACAGGGGGTGACGAGCAGTACTTC. Translated: CASSYSGTGGDEQYF. The chain employs TRBV6-5 and TRBJ2-7; 11 bases map to TRBD1. This CDR3 has 15 amino acids. The germline V gene has CDR1 MNHEY and CDR2 SVGAGI. The trim removed 0 bases at V and 5 bases at J, leaving 3 bases unmatched.

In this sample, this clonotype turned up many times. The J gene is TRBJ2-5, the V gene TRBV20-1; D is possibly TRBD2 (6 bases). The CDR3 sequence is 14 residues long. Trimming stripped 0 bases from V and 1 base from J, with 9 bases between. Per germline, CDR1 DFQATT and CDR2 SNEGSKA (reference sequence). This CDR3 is CSAREVRGQETQYF. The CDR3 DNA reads TGCAGTGCTAGAGAGGTGCGGGGCCAAGAGACCCAGTACTTC.

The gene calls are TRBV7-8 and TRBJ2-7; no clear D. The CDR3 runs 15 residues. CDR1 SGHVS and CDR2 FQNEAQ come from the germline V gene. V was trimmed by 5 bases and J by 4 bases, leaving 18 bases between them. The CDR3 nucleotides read TGTGCCAGCAGCCACGGACCGGGCCCTGGTTACGAGCAGTACTTC. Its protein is CASSHGPGPGYEQYF.

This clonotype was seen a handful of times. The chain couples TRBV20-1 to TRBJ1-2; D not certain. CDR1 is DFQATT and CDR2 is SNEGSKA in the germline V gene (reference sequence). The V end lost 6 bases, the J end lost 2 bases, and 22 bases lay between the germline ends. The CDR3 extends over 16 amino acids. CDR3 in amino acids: CSAIPPALSANYGYTF. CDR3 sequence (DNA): TGCAGTGCGATACCTCCGGCCTTGTCAGCCAACTATGGCTACACCTTC.

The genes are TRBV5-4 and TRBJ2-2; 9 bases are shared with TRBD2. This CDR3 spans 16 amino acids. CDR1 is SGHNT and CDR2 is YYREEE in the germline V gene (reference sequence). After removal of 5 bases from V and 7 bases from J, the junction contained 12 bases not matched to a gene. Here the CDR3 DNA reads TGTGCCAGCAGAACTGGCGGCGGGGGGGCTTACGGGGAGCTGTTTTTT. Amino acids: CASRTGGGGAYGELFF. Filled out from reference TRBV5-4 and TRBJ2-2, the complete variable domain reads ETGVTQSPTHLIKTRGQQVTLRCSSQSGHNTVSWYQQALGQGPQFIFQYYREEENGRGNFPPRFSGLQFPNYSSELNVNALELDDSALYLCASRTGGGGAYGELFFGEGSRLTVL.

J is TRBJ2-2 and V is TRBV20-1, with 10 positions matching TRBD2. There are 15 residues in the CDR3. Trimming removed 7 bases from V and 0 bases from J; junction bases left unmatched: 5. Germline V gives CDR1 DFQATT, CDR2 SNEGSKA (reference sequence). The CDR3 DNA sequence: TGCAGTGTTATGAGCGGGGGGGCGAACACCGGGGAGCTGTTTTTT. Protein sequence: CSVMSGGANTGELFF.

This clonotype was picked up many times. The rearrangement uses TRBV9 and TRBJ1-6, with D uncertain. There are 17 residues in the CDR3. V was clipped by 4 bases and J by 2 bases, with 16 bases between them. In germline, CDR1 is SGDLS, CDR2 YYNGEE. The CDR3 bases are TGTGCCAGCAGCCCCGACGGCACGAAGGCCTATAATTCACCCCTCCACTTT. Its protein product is CASSPDGTKAYNSPLHF.

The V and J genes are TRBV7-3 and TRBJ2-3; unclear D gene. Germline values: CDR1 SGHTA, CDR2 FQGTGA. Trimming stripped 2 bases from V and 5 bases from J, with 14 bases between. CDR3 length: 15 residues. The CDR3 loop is CASSLGTTSEDTQYF. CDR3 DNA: TGTGCCAGCAGCTTAGGAACAACTTCAGAAGATACGCAGTATTTT. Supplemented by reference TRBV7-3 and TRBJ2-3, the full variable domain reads GAGVSQTPSNKVTEKGKYVELRCDPISGHTALYWYRQSLGQGPEFLIYFQGTGAADDSGLPNDRFFAVRPEGSVSTLKIQRTERGDSAVYLCASSLGTTSEDTQYFGPGTRLTVL.

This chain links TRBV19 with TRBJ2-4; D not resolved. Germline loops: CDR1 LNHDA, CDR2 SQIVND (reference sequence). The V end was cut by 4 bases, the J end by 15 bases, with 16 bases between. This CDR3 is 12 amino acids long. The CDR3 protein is CASSSGPYFWYF. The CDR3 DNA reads TGTGCCAGTAGTAGTGGGCCCTACTTTTGGTACTTC.

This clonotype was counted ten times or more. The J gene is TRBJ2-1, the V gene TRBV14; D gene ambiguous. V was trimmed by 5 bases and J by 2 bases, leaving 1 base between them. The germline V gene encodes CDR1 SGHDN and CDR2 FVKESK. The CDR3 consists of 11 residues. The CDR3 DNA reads TGTGCCAGCAGCACCTACAATGAGCAGTTCTTC. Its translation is CASSTYNEQFF.

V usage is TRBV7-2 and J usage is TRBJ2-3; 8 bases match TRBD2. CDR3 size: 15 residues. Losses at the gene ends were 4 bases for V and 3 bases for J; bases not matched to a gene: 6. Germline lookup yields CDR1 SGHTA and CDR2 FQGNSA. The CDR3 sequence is CASSYSGGPTDTQYF. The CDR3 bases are TGTGCCAGCAGCTATTCGGGGGGGCCAACAGATACGCAGTATTTT.

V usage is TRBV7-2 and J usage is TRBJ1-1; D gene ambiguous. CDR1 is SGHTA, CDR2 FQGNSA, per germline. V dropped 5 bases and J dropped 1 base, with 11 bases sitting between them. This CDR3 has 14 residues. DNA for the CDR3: TGTGCCAGCAGCATGGATCCCGGGAACACTGAAGCTTTCTTT. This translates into CASSMDPGNTEAFF.

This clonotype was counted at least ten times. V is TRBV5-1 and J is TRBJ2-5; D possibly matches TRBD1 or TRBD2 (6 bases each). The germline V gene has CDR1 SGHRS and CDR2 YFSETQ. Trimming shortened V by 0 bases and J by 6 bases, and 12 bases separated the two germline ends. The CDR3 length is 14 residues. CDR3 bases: TGCGCCAGCAGCTTGGAGGGGGGTGGCAAGACCCAGTACTTC. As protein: CASSLEGGGKTQYF. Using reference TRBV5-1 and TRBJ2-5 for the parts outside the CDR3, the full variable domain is KAGVTQTPRYLIKTRGQQVTLSCSPISGHRSVSWYQQTPGQGLQFLFEYFSETQRNKGNFPGRFSGRQFSNSRSEMNVSTLELGDSALYLCASSLEGGGKTQYFGPGTRLLVL.

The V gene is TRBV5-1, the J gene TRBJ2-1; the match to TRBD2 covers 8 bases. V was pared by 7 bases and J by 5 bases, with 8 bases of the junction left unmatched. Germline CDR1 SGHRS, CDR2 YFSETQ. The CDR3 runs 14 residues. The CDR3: CASPVGGEDNEQFF. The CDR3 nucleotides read TGCGCCAGCCCCGTCGGGGGGGAAGACAATGAGCAGTTCTTC.

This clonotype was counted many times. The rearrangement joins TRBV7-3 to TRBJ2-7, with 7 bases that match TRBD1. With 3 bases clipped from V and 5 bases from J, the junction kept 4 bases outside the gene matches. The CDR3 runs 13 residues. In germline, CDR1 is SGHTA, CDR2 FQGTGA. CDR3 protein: CASSFAGGNEQYF. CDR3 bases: TGTGCCAGCAGCTTCGCAGGGGGAAACGAGCAGTACTTC.